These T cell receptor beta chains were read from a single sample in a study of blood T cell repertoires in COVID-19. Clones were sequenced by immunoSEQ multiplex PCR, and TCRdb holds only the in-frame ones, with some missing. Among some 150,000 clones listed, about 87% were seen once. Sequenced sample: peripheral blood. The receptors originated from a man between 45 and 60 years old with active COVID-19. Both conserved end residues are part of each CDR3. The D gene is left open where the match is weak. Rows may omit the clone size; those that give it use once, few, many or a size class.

DNA: TGTGCCAGCAGCTGGGGACAGGGCGTCGACGAGCAGTACTTC
CDR3: CASSWGQGVDEQYF
V: TRBV3-1/TRBV3-2
size: NA
D: TRBD1
J: TRBJ2-7
length: 14

DNA: TGCGCCAGCAGCACATACAGGGACGGGGCTCCTGAAGCTTTCTTT
CDR3: CASSTYRDGAPEAFF
V: TRBV5-1
size: few
D: NA
J: TRBJ1-1
length: 15

DNA: TGTGCCAGCAATCGAGAGGGTGTGCAGTATTTT
CDR3: CASNREGVQYF
V: TRBV9
size: NA
D: NA
J: TRBJ2-3
length: 11

DNA: TGTGCCAGCAGCTTAACAGAACATAATCAGCCCCAGCATTTT
CDR3: CASSLTEHNQPQHF
V: TRBV7-9
size: NA
D: NA
J: TRBJ1-5
length: 14

DNA: TGTGCCAGCAGGGACAGGGGTTCACCCCTCCACTTT
CDR3: CASRDRGSPLHF
V: TRBV6-5
size: NA
D: TRBD1
J: TRBJ1-6
length: 12

DNA: TGTGCCAGCAGCCCCTCTCTAGCGGGCATCTACAATGAGCAGTTCTTC
CDR3: CASSPSLAGIYNEQFF
V: TRBV5-4
size: NA
D: TRBD2
J: TRBJ2-1
length: 16

DNA: TGTGCCAGCAGCTTACAGTCTTCTTCTGGAAACACCATATATTTT
CDR3: CASSLQSSSGNTIYF
V: TRBV7-9
size: once
D: NA
J: TRBJ1-3
length: 15

DNA: TGTGCCTGGAGTGTCCTAGATTTCTACGAGCAGTACTTC
CDR3: CAWSVLDFYEQYF
V: TRBV30
size: NA
D: NA
J: TRBJ2-7
length: 13

DNA: TGCGCCAGCAGCTTGACGGGACAGGGAAACTACGAGCAGTACTTC
CDR3: CASSLTGQGNYEQYF
V: TRBV5-1
size: NA
D: TRBD1
J: TRBJ2-7
length: 15

DNA: TGCGCCAGCACCCGGGGACAGAAACCTAAAGAGACCCAGTACTTC
CDR3: CASTRGQKPKETQYF
V: TRBV5-1
size: NA
D: TRBD1
J: TRBJ2-5
length: 15

DNA: TGTGCCTGGGAGAGGCCTTTGCTGGAGACCCAGTACTTC
CDR3: CAWERPLLETQYF
V: TRBV30
size: NA
D: NA
J: TRBJ2-5
length: 13

DNA: TGTGCCAGCAGCTTGGATATCGACAATGAGCAGTTCTTC
CDR3: CASSLDIDNEQFF
V: TRBV5-6
size: NA
D: NA
J: TRBJ2-1
length: 13

DNA: TGTGCCAGCAGACAGGGTAATCAGCCCCAGCATTTT
CDR3: CASRQGNQPQHF
V: TRBV6-5
size: NA
D: NA
J: TRBJ1-5
length: 12

DNA: TGTGCCAGCAGCCAATCCTTCAGCGGCCAGCCCCAGCATTTT
CDR3: CASSQSFSGQPQHF
V: TRBV14
size: NA
D: NA
J: TRBJ1-5
length: 14

DNA: TGTGCTAGTGGTTTGGTAGTGAGTACAGGGGGGGATCAGCCCCAGCATTTT
CDR3: CASGLVVSTGGDQPQHF
V: TRBV12-5
size: NA
D: TRBD1
J: TRBJ1-5
length: 17

DNA: TGTGCGGGCGGTGGAGGAGGGAACACTGAAGCTTTCTTT
CDR3: CAGGGGGNTEAFF
V: TRBV30
size: NA
D: NA
J: TRBJ1-1
length: 13

DNA: TGTGCCAGCAGCACGACCCAGGGGAAGGCAAACACCATATATTTT
CDR3: CASSTTQGKANTIYF
V: TRBV7-2
size: few
D: NA
J: TRBJ1-3
length: 15

DNA: TGTGCCAGCAGCGTAGGATGGGGCCCCTATGGCTACACCTTC
CDR3: CASSVGWGPYGYTF
V: TRBV9
size: NA
D: NA
J: TRBJ1-2
length: 14

DNA: TGTGCCAGCAGCTTAGGGGCAGGGGACACTGAAGCTTTCTTT
CDR3: CASSLGAGDTEAFF
V: TRBV13
size: NA
D: NA
J: TRBJ1-1
length: 14

DNA: TGTGCCAGCAGCCCCGACCCCCAACAGGGCTATGGCTACACCTTC
CDR3: CASSPDPQQGYGYTF
V: TRBV9
size: NA
D: NA
J: TRBJ1-2
length: 15

DNA: TGCGCCAGCAGCCGAAACAGGGGTGGGGCCTACGAGCAGTACTTC
CDR3: CASSRNRGGAYEQYF
V: TRBV4-3
size: few
D: TRBD1
J: TRBJ2-7
length: 15

DNA: TGTGCCAGCAGGATGGCCAGGGAGACCCAGTACTTC
CDR3: CASRMARETQYF
V: TRBV6-6
size: NA
D: NA
J: TRBJ2-5
length: 12

DNA: TGTGCCAGCAGCAAATCGATCCAGTCTAATGAAAAACTGTTTTTT
CDR3: CASSKSIQSNEKLFF
V: TRBV21-1
size: NA
D: NA
J: TRBJ1-4
length: 15

DNA: TGTGCCAGCAGCCGGGACAGCTCCTCTGGAAACACCATATATTTT
CDR3: CASSRDSSSGNTIYF
V: TRBV6-5
size: NA
D: TRBD1
J: TRBJ1-3
length: 15

DNA: TGTGCCATCAGTGAGTCAACCAGGGGGAAGAATGAAAAACTGTTTTTT
CDR3: CAISESTRGKNEKLFF
V: TRBV10-3
size: NA
D: TRBD1
J: TRBJ1-4
length: 16

DNA: TGTGCCAGCAGTTTACAGGGTATTGGCAATGAGCAGTTCTTC
CDR3: CASSLQGIGNEQFF
V: TRBV27
size: once
D: NA
J: TRBJ2-1
length: 14

DNA: TGTGCCAGCAGTCCCAAACCTACCTTCGAGCAGTACTTC
CDR3: CASSPKPTFEQYF
V: TRBV6-5
size: NA
D: NA
J: TRBJ2-7
length: 13

DNA: TGTGCCAGCAGCCGGGACAACTCCTACGAGCAGTACTTC
CDR3: CASSRDNSYEQYF
V: TRBV7-9
size: NA
D: NA
J: TRBJ2-7
length: 13

DNA: TGTGCCAGTAGTATGGAGGAGAGGGCCGGGGCCAACGTCCTGACTTTC
CDR3: CASSMEERAGANVLTF
V: TRBV19
size: NA
D: NA
J: TRBJ2-6
length: 16

DNA: TGTGCCAGCAGCCATCTCGGTGGTACCACTGAAGCTTTCTTT
CDR3: CASSHLGGTTEAFF
V: TRBV3-1/TRBV3-2
size: NA
D: NA
J: TRBJ1-1
length: 14

DNA: TGTGCCACCAGCAGAGGACTAGCGGGGGACAATGAGCAGTTCTTC
CDR3: CATSRGLAGDNEQFF
V: TRBV15
size: once
D: TRBD2
J: TRBJ2-1
length: 15

DNA: TGTGCCATCAGTGAGTCAGGGGGCTATGAGCAGTTCTTC
CDR3: CAISESGGYEQFF
V: TRBV10-3
size: NA
D: TRBD1
J: TRBJ2-1
length: 13

DNA: TGTGCCAGCAGTTACGGACAGGGGGAACAAGAGACCCAGTACTTC
CDR3: CASSYGQGEQETQYF
V: TRBV6-6
size: NA
D: TRBD1
J: TRBJ2-5
length: 15

DNA: TGTGCCAGCAGCTTAGAGTTCGGGGTGGTCCCCGGGGAGCTGTTTTTT
CDR3: CASSLEFGVVPGELFF
V: TRBV11-2
size: once
D: NA
J: TRBJ2-2
length: 16

DNA: TGTGCCAGCAGCGTAAGCTTGCGTGGCTATGGCTACACCTTC
CDR3: CASSVSLRGYGYTF
V: TRBV4-2
size: NA
D: NA
J: TRBJ1-2
length: 14

DNA: TGTGCCAGCAGCTTGACAGGGCCCGTTATCTACAATGAGCAGTTCTTC
CDR3: CASSLTGPVIYNEQFF
V: TRBV11-3
size: NA
D: TRBD1
J: TRBJ2-1
length: 16

DNA: TGTGCCAGCGACATGAATCCCGGGGAGCTGTTTTTT
CDR3: CASDMNPGELFF
V: TRBV3-1/TRBV3-2
size: NA
D: NA
J: TRBJ2-2
length: 12

DNA: TGTGCCAGCAGCGTATTCCAGCGGGGGGGCTATGAGCAGTTCTTC
CDR3: CASSVFQRGGYEQFF
V: TRBV9
size: NA
D: TRBD2
J: TRBJ2-1
length: 15

DNA: TGTGCCAGCAGCCCTAAAGGAGCTAACTATGGCTACACCTTC
CDR3: CASSPKGANYGYTF
V: TRBV27
size: NA
D: NA
J: TRBJ1-2
length: 14

DNA: TGCGCCAGCAGCCAAGTAATGGACAGGGGAGGATCTTCTGGGAAACTGTTTTTT
CDR3: CASSQVMDRGGSSGKLFF
V: TRBV4-1
size: few
D: TRBD1
J: TRBJ1-4
length: 18

DNA: TGTGCCAGCAGTTCCGATACAGGGGATGGGGCCAAAAACATTCAGTACTTC
CDR3: CASSSDTGDGAKNIQYF
V: TRBV11-2
size: NA
D: TRBD1
J: TRBJ2-4
length: 17

DNA: TGCAGCGTTGAACAGGGGGCACGGGGCTACACCTTC
CDR3: CSVEQGARGYTF
V: TRBV29-1
size: NA
D: TRBD1
J: TRBJ1-2
length: 12

DNA: TGTGCCAGCAGTTACTCATTGACAGGCACAAATGAAAAACTGTTTTTT
CDR3: CASSYSLTGTNEKLFF
V: TRBV6-6
size: NA
D: NA
J: TRBJ1-4
length: 16

DNA: TGCGCCAGCAGCCAAGATAGGGACTTTTTGGAGCCCCAGCATTTT
CDR3: CASSQDRDFLEPQHF
V: TRBV4-1
size: few
D: NA
J: TRBJ1-5
length: 15

DNA: TGCGCCAGCAGCCGGGACAGGGGAGTGAACGAGCAGTACTTC
CDR3: CASSRDRGVNEQYF
V: TRBV5-1
size: few
D: TRBD1
J: TRBJ2-7
length: 14

DNA: TGTGCCAGCAGCCCCGGGACAGGGTGGGACACTGAAGCTTTCTTT
CDR3: CASSPGTGWDTEAFF
V: TRBV7-2
size: few
D: TRBD1
J: TRBJ1-1
length: 15

DNA: TGCGCCAGCTCCGGGGGGGGCACAACAGATACGCAGTATTTT
CDR3: CASSGGGTTDTQYF
V: TRBV5-1
size: once
D: TRBD2
J: TRBJ2-3
length: 14

DNA: TGTGCCAGCTTGAGGGGGCGCGGTGAAAAACTGTTTTTT
CDR3: CASLRGRGEKLFF
V: TRBV18
size: NA
D: TRBD1
J: TRBJ1-4
length: 13

DNA: TGTGCCAGCAGCCAAGCTAGCGGTTCCTACGAGCAGTACTTC
CDR3: CASSQASGSYEQYF
V: TRBV3-1/TRBV3-2
size: once
D: TRBD2
J: TRBJ2-7
length: 14

DNA: TGTGCCAGCAGCCGTTCTTTTAGCCTGGAGGTCCAAGAGACCCAGTACTTC
CDR3: CASSRSFSLEVQETQYF
V: TRBV7-2
size: NA
D: NA
J: TRBJ2-5
length: 17

DNA: TGTGCCAGCGCAGGGGGCGCTTTCAGGGAGCAGTTCTTC
CDR3: CASAGGAFREQFF
V: TRBV9
size: NA
D: TRBD1
J: TRBJ2-1
length: 13

DNA: TGTGCCAGCTCACCATTTGCAGGGGCCGACACTGAAGCTTTCTTT
CDR3: CASSPFAGADTEAFF
V: TRBV18
size: NA
D: NA
J: TRBJ1-1
length: 15

DNA: TGTGCCAGCAGCCTGGAGGAAAAACTGTTTTTT
CDR3: CASSLEEKLFF
V: TRBV3-1/TRBV3-2
size: NA
D: NA
J: TRBJ1-4
length: 11

DNA: TGTGCTAGTGGAAACGACCGGGGGGGCTATTACGAGCAGTACTTC
CDR3: CASGNDRGGYYEQYF
V: TRBV12-5
size: NA
D: TRBD2
J: TRBJ2-7
length: 15

DNA: TGCGCCAGCAGCCAAGAGTGGAACAGTCAAGGACAGCCCCAGCATTTT
CDR3: CASSQEWNSQGQPQHF
V: TRBV4-3
size: NA
D: NA
J: TRBJ1-5
length: 16

DNA: TGTGCCAGCAGCTTAGTGACAGGGGGCCTCGGAGCTTTCTTT
CDR3: CASSLVTGGLGAFF
V: TRBV11-2
size: NA
D: TRBD1
J: TRBJ1-1
length: 14

DNA: TGTGCCAGCAGTCCAGGGCGTCTCAACACCGGGGAGCTGTTTTTT
CDR3: CASSPGRLNTGELFF
V: TRBV6-5
size: NA
D: NA
J: TRBJ2-2
length: 15

DNA: TGTGCCAGCAGCATCGCGACAGGGGATGAGACCCAGTACTTC
CDR3: CASSIATGDETQYF
V: TRBV9
size: NA
D: TRBD1
J: TRBJ2-5
length: 14

DNA: TGTGCCAGCACCCAGATGGCAGGCCATAATCAGCCCCAGCATTTT
CDR3: CASTQMAGHNQPQHF
V: TRBV11-2
size: NA
D: NA
J: TRBJ1-5
length: 15